The 28 T cell receptor beta chains given below trace back to one sample, sequenced in a study of read filtering for tumor transcriptome and immune sequencing. This library used about 360 ng RNA and molecular barcoded adaptors spanning alpha/delta and beta/gamma chains. TCRdb recomputed calls from the reads with MiXCR, one row per CDR3 protein. The table lists some 130,000 distinct CDR3 sequences, about 13% of them singletons. Sequences were obtained from a population of CD138-negative cells sorted from bone marrow. These TCRs come from a donor over 35 with multiple myeloma.

This clonotype was picked up many times. V gene TRBV20-1 combines with J gene TRBJ2-7, with TRBD2 identical over 10 bases. CDR1 and CDR2 (germline): DFQATT, SNEGSKA (reference sequence). The CDR3 contains 14 residues. Unmatched junction bases numbered 4, after V lost 2 bases and J lost 3 bases. CDR3 sequence reads: CSARLAGVDYEQYF. DNA for the CDR3: TGCAGTGCTAGACTAGCGGGAGTGGACTACGAGCAGTACTTC.

This clonotype was recorded at least ten times. This chain connects TRBV6-6 to TRBJ1-1; 8 nucleotides align to TRBD1. J was trimmed by 7 bases and V by 2 bases; bases with no gene match: 3. CDR1 is MNHNY and CDR2 is SVGAGI in the germline V gene (reference sequence). This CDR3 is 13 amino acids long. In DNA, the CDR3 is TGTGCCAGCAGTTACGCCAGGGGGCGTGAAGCTTTCTTT. It encodes CASSYARGREAFF.

This clonotype has at least ten counts. The chain is built from TRBV7-9 and TRBJ2-1; 9 bases line up with TRBD1. Germline trimming cut 5 bases from V and 8 bases from J; bases unmatched to any gene: 10. The CDR3 is 15 residues long. The germline V gene encodes CDR1 SEHNR and CDR2 FQNEAQ (reference sequence). CDR3 in amino acids: CASSLRQGVRDEQFF. CDR3 in DNA: TGTGCCAGCAGCCTCAGACAGGGGGTAAGGGATGAGCAGTTCTTC. Supplemented by reference TRBV7-9 and TRBJ2-1, the full variable domain reads DTGVSQNPRHKITKRGQNVTFRCDPISEHNRLYWYRQTLGQGPEFLTYFQNEAQLEKSRLLSDRFSAERPKGSFSTLEIQRTEQGDSAMYLCASSLRQGVRDEQFFGPGTRLTVL.

The sample holds a few counts of this clonotype. The chain employs TRBV5-6 and TRBJ2-5; D may be TRBD2 (6 bases). The CDR3 spans 15 residues. In germline, CDR1 is SGHDT, CDR2 YYEEEE. Trimming cost V 0 bases and J 1 base, with 10 bases left between them. CDR3 region: CASSLGAGFQETQYF. In DNA, the CDR3 is TGTGCCAGCAGCTTGGGAGCGGGCTTCCAAGAGACCCAGTACTTC.

Only a few counts were recorded for this clonotype. The chain uses TRBV19 and TRBJ2-5; 9 bases align to TRBD1. Germline V gene lookup returns CDR1 LNHDA and CDR2 SQIVND (reference sequence). V dropped 10 bases and J dropped 4; count of bases not matched to a gene: 10. This CDR3 comprises 14 residues. The CDR3 sequence is CATKGTGKGETQYF. CDR3 nucleotide sequence: TGTGCCACCAAGGGGACAGGGAAGGGAGAGACCCAGTACTTC.

The sample holds many counts of this clonotype. This chain connects TRBV20-1 to TRBJ2-3; 11 nucleotides agree with TRBD2. The ends lost 6 bases at V and 0 bases at J; junction bases unmatched: 11. Germline CDR1 reads DFQATT; CDR2 reads SNEGSKA (reference sequence). The CDR3 is made up of 17 amino acids. The CDR3 loop is CSAQRLAGISSTDTQYF. Here the CDR3 DNA reads TGCAGTGCGCAACGACTAGCGGGAATCTCTAGCACAGATACGCAGTATTTT.

This clonotype was seen ten or more times. V is TRBV20-1 and J is TRBJ2-1; 8 positions agree with TRBD2. Germline CDR1 is DFQATT and CDR2 is SNEGSKA (reference sequence). The CDR3 length is 15 residues. The trim removed 0 bases at V and 1 base at J, leaving 2 bases unmatched. The CDR3 here is CSAREGTSSYNEQFF. DNA of the CDR3: TGCAGTGCTAGAGAGGGGACTAGTTCCTACAATGAGCAGTTCTTC.

There are many counts of this clonotype. The chain combines TRBV20-1 with TRBJ2-1, with 15 bases aligning to TRBD2. Losses at the gene ends were 3 bases for V and 2 bases for J; bases not matched to a gene: 5. The germline V gene has CDR1 DFQATT and CDR2 SNEGSKA (reference sequence). This CDR3 has 17 amino acids. The CDR3 sequence: CSARSGLAGGTYNEQFF. The CDR3 DNA is TGCAGTGCTAGGTCGGGACTAGCGGGAGGAACCTACAATGAGCAGTTCTTC.

This clonotype was recorded at least ten times. The chain uses TRBV12-3 or TRBV12-4 and TRBJ1-6, with a tentative D call TRBD1 (5 bases). This CDR3 has 15 residues. V gave up 3 bases and J gave up 9 bases, with 15 bases separating them. The CDR3 DNA sequence: TGTGCCAGCAGTTTGTACGGGGGTCGGGCTTCACCCCTCCACTTT. Its protein is CASSLYGGRASPLHF.

At least ten counts were recorded for this clonotype. This chain uses TRBV4-1 with TRBJ2-1; TRBD2 matches 11 bases. V dropped 3 bases and J dropped 9; count of bases not matched to a gene: 10. Germline CDR1 and CDR2: MGHRA and YSYEKL. The CDR3 totals 16 residues. CDR3 amino acids: CASSQVSGRAVSEQFF. The CDR3 region has the DNA TGCGCCAGCAGCCAGGTTAGCGGGAGGGCCGTAAGTGAGCAGTTCTTC.

This clonotype has ten or more counts. This chain uses TRBV2 with TRBJ2-3; D perhaps matches TRBD1 (6 bases). There are 12 residues in the CDR3. CDR1 is SNHLY, CDR2 FYNNEI, per germline. V lost 7 bases to trimming and J lost 6 bases, with 11 bases between them. The CDR3: CASKQGTDTQYF. The CDR3 nucleotides are TGTGCCAGCAAACAGGGAACGGATACGCAGTATTTT.

This clonotype was counted at least ten times. V and J are TRBV11-1 and TRBJ2-1, with TRBD2 matching over 7 bases. This CDR3 has 15 amino acids. Per germline, CDR1 SGHAT and CDR2 FQDESV (reference sequence). With V trimmed by 4 bases and J by 2 bases, 5 bases remained unmatched. The CDR3 protein is CASSYSSGAYNEQFF. As DNA, the CDR3 is TGTGCCAGCAGCTATTCTAGCGGAGCCTACAATGAGCAGTTCTTC.

The J gene is TRBJ2-1, the V gene TRBV15, with 8 nucleotides matching TRBD2. The CDR3 totals 16 residues. Germline CDR1 and CDR2: LNHNV and YYDKDF (reference sequence). With V trimmed by 5 bases and J by 7 bases, 13 bases remained unmatched. CDR3 DNA sequence: TGTGCCACCAGCCGAACCAGCGGGGGAGGGGTTAATGAGCAGTTCTTC. It is translated as CATSRTSGGGVNEQFF. The full variable domain, its missing parts supplied by reference TRBV15 and TRBJ2-1, is DAMVIQNPRYQVTQFGKPVTLSCSQTLNHNVMYWYQQKSSQAPKLLFHYYDKDFNNEADTPDNFQSRRPNTSFCFLDIRSPGLGDTAMYLCATSRTSGGGVNEQFFGPGTRLTVL.

This clonotype showed up many times. J is TRBJ2-3 and V is TRBV11-2; maybe TRBD2 (5 bases). CDR3 length: 15 residues. The germline V gene has CDR1 SGHAT and CDR2 FQNNGV. Deletions cut 1 base from V and 4 bases from J, with 12 bases between. The CDR3 nucleotides read TGTGCCAGCAGCTTAGCTAGTAGCGCCCCAGATACGCAGTATTTT. Amino acid sequence: CASSLASSAPDTQYF.

This rearrangement joins TRBV7-9 to TRBJ2-1, with 11 positions matching TRBD1. The CDR3 covers 16 residues. J lost 5 bases, V lost 5 bases, and 8 bases had no gene match. Per the germline V gene, CDR1 is SEHNR and CDR2 is FQNEAQ (reference sequence). The CDR3 reads CASSPGQGAFHNEQFF. In DNA, the CDR3 is TGTGCCAGCAGCCCTGGACAGGGGGCATTCCACAATGAGCAGTTCTTC.

This clonotype showed up many times. V and J are TRBV7-9 and TRBJ2-1; 13 nucleotides align to TRBD2. The germline V gene encodes CDR1 SEHNR and CDR2 FQNEAQ (reference sequence). V lost 5 bases and J lost 8; bases outside the gene matches: 3. The CDR3 spans 14 residues. The chain's CDR3 is CASSQTSGRYEQFF. The CDR3 DNA sequence: TGTGCCAGCAGCCAGACTAGCGGGAGGTATGAGCAGTTCTTC. The full variable domain, in which reference TRBV7-9 and TRBJ2-1 provide the parts outside the CDR3, is DTGVSQNPRHKITKRGQNVTFRCDPISEHNRLYWYRQTLGQGPEFLTYFQNEAQLEKSRLLSDRFSAERPKGSFSTLEIQRTEQGDSAMYLCASSQTSGRYEQFFGPGTRLTVL.

This clonotype was found many times. In DNA form, the CDR3 reads TGTGCCAGCAGCTTGATCGGTAATGACAATGAGCAGTTCTTC. Its translation is CASSLIGNDNEQFF. The V call is TRBV5-4, the J call TRBJ2-1, with D unclear. Germline V gives CDR1 SGHNT, CDR2 YYREEE (reference sequence). The CDR3 is 14 amino acids. V lost 1 base and J lost 5, with 10 bases in between.

Note on this clonotype: This likely came from a read error, as a far larger clone is one base away. CDR3 protein: CASSLVSGAWENEQYF. The CDR3 coding sequence is TGTGCCAGCAGCCTAGTAAGCGGGGCCTGGGAGAATGAGCAGTACTTC. The chain is built from TRBV7-6 and TRBJ2-1; 7 nucleotides align to TRBD2. The J call is uncertain, as TRBJ2-7 better fits the DNA end. The CDR3 contains 16 residues. The germline V gene has CDR1 SGHVS and CDR2 FNYEAQ.

This clonotype was found many times. The chain joins TRBV12-3 or TRBV12-4 to TRBJ1-1; TRBD1 might be the D (5 bases). V lost 8 bases, J lost 6 bases, and 16 bases lay in between. The CDR3 sequence is 13 residues long. The CDR3 reads CASCLFLGAEAFF. DNA for the CDR3: TGTGCCAGCTGCCTTTTCCTGGGGGCTGAAGCTTTCTTT.

This clonotype was detected ten times or more. The chain employs TRBV14 and TRBJ2-1; TRBD2 matches at 8 bases. V lost 4 bases and J lost 7; bases outside the gene matches: 12. The CDR3 has 16 amino acids. Per the germline V gene, CDR1 is SGHDN and CDR2 is FVKESK. CDR3 nucleotide sequence: TGTGCCAGCAGCCCTCCCTTCGGGACTAGGAGAAATGAGCAGTTCTTC. Its translation is CASSPPFGTRRNEQFF.

This clonotype was seen ten or more times. The chain uses TRBV19 and TRBJ1-4; maybe TRBD1 (6 bases). This CDR3 comprises 13 residues. The germline gives CDR1 LNHDA, CDR2 SQIVND (reference sequence). V was clipped by 7 bases and J by 10 bases, with 16 bases between them. The CDR3, as DNA: TGTGCCAGTATGGCCAGGGGCAGTGGAAAACTGTTTTTT. Its translation is CASMARGSGKLFF.

Many counts were recorded for this clonotype. The chain joins TRBV7-9 to TRBJ2-3; D perhaps matches TRBD1 (7 bases). The CDR3 extends over 16 amino acids. Germline loops: CDR1 SEHNR, CDR2 FQNEAQ (reference sequence). The V gene lost 5 bases and the J gene lost 3 bases, with 18 bases spanning the gap. For the CDR3, the DNA is TGTGCCAGCAGCCCGGTGGAGGGGGCTACTACAGATACGCAGTATTTT. As protein: CASSPVEGATTDTQYF.

Comments on this clonotype: The junction shows a germline mismatch at one end, possibly a read error. This chain connects TRBV3-1 to TRBJ2-2, with a weak D call TRBD2 (5 bases). This CDR3 is built from 14 residues. Germline CDR1 is LGHDT and CDR2 is YNNKEL (reference sequence). CDR3 sequence: CASSIVSEAGEPLF. The DNA for the CDR3 is TGTGCCAGCAGCATAGTAAGCGAGGCCGGGGAGCCGTTATTT.

This clonotype was seen only a few times. V and J are TRBV5-6 and TRBJ1-3, with D perhaps TRBD1 (6 bases). This CDR3 contains 15 residues. V was shortened by 4 bases and J by 2 bases, with 13 bases between the two germline ends. From germline, CDR1 is SGHDT and CDR2 YYEEEE. The CDR3 loop is CASSNPRGAGNTIYF. CDR3 nucleotides: TGTGCCAGCAGCAACCCCAGGGGCGCTGGAAACACCATATATTTT.

The chain links TRBV12-3 or TRBV12-4 to TRBJ2-1; TRBD1 matches at 9 bases. J lost 10 bases, V lost 6 bases, and 10 bases had no gene match. This CDR3 comprises 14 residues. The DNA of the CDR3 is TGTGCCAGCAGAACCGGGACAGGGAGCAAGGAGCAGTTCTTC. Its translation: CASRTGTGSKEQFF.

In its sample, this clonotype was seen many times. One end of the junction is discordant with germline, which a read error may explain. V and J are TRBV11-3 and TRBJ2-1; TRBD2 aligns across 7 bases. CDR1 and CDR2 (germline): SGHNT, YENEEA. This CDR3 region has 16 residues. CDR3 loop: CANSLMVGGRRNKQFF. CDR3 nucleotide sequence: TGTGCCAACAGCTTAATGGTAGGCGGGAGACGCAATAAGCAGTTCTTC.

Points on this clonotype: The junction differs from germline at one of its ends, possibly a read error. The J gene is TRBJ2-1, the V gene TRBV4-3; 13 nucleotides line up with TRBD2. The CDR3 spans 18 residues. The V gene's germline CDR1 is LGHNA and CDR2 YSLEER. The CDR3 sequence is CASSQDSPRLAGGNKQFF. CDR3 in DNA: TGCGCCAGCAGCCAAGACAGCCCGAGACTAGCGGGGGGCAATAAGCAGTTCTTC.

The sample holds many counts of this clonotype. The chain combines TRBV5-1 with TRBJ2-3; D gene uncertain. This CDR3 is 14 amino acids long. Germline CDR1 SGHRS, CDR2 YFSETQ. Trimming removed 0 bases from V and 4 bases from J, with 9 bases in between. CDR3 in DNA: TGCGCCAGCAGCTTGGCTGGCATCCCAGATACGCAGTATTTT. It encodes CASSLAGIPDTQYF.